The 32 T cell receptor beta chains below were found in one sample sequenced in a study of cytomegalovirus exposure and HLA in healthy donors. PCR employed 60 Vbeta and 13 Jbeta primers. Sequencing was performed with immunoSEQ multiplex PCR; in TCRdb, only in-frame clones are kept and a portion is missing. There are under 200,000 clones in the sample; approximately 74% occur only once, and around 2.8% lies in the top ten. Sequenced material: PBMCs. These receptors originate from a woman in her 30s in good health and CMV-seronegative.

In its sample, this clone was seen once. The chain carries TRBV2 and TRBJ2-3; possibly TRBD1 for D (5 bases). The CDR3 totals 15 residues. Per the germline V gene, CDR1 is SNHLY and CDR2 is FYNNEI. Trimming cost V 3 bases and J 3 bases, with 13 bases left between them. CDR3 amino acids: CASSEWQGLTDTQYF. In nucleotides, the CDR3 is TGTGCCAGCAGTGAGTGGCAGGGCCTTACAGATACGCAGTATTTT.

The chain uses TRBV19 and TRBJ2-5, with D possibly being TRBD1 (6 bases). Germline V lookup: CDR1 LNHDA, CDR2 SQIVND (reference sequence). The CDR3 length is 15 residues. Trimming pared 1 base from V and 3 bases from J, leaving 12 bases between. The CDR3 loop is CASSIGGPTKETQYF. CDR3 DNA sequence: TGTGCCAGTAGTATAGGGGGGCCTACTAAAGAGACCCAGTACTTC.

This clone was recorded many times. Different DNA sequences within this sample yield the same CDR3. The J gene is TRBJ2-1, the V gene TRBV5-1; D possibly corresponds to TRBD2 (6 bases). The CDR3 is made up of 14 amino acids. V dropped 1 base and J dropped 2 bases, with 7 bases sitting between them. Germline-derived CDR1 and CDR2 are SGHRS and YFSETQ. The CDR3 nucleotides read TGCGCCAGCAGCTTGTCGGGGGCCTACAATGAGCAGTTCTTC. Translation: CASSLSGAYNEQFF.

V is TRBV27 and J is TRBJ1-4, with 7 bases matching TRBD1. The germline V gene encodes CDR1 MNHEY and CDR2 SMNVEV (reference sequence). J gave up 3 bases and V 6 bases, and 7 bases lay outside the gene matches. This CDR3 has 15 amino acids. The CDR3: CASSQTTGPNEKLFF. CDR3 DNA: TGTGCCAGCAGCCAGACGACAGGGCCTAATGAAAAACTGTTTTTT.

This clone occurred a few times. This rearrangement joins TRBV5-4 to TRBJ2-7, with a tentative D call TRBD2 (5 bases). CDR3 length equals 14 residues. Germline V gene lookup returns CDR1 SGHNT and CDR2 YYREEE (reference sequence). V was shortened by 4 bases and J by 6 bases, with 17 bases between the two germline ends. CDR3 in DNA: TGTGCCAGCAGCCCGGACTTGGAAAGGTCCGAGCAGTACTTC. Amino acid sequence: CASSPDLERSEQYF.

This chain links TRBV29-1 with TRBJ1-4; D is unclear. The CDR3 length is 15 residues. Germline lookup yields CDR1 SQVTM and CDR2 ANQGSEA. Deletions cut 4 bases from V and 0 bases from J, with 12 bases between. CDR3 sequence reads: CSVVGRDATNEKLFF. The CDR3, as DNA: TGCAGCGTTGTTGGTCGAGATGCAACTAATGAAAAACTGTTTTTT. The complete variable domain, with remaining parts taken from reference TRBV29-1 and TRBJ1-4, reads SAVISQKPSRDICQRGTSLTIQCQVDSQVTMMFWYRQQPGQSLTLIATANQGSEATYESGFVIDKFPISRPNLTFSTLTVSNMSPEDSSIYLCSVVGRDATNEKLFFGSGTQLSVL.

Here the CDR3 DNA reads TGCAGCGGACACGACAGAAACTACAATGAGCAGTTCTTC. It specifies CSGHDRNYNEQFF. The genes are TRBV29-1 and TRBJ2-1, with TRBD1 as a possible D gene (5 bases). Trimming removed 7 bases from V and 3 bases from J, with 13 bases in between. The CDR3 covers 13 residues. In germline, CDR1 is SQVTM, CDR2 ANQGSEA.

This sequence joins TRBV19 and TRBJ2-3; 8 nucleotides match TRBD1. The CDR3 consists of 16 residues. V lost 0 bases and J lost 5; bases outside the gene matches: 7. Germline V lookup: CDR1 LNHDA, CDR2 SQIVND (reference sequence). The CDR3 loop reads CASSIETGGVGDTQYF. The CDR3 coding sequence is TGTGCCAGTAGTATAGAAACAGGGGGAGTAGGAGATACGCAGTATTTT.

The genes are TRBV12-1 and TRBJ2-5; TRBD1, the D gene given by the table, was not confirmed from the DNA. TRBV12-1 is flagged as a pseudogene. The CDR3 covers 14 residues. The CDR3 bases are TGTGCCAGCAGGCCTCGTGCGCAGGAAGAGACCCAGTACTTC. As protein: CASRPRAQEETQYF.

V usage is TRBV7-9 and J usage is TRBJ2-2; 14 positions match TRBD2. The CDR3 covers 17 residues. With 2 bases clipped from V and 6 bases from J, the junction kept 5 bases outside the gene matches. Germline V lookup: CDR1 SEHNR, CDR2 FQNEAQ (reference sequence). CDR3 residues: CASSLTGLAGGAGELFF. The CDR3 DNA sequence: TGTGCCAGCAGCTTAACCGGACTAGCGGGGGGCGCCGGGGAGCTGTTTTTT.

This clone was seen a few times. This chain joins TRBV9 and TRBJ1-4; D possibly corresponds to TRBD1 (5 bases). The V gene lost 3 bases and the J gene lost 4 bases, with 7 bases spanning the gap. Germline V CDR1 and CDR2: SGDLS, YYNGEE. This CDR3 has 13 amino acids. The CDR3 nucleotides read TGTGCCAGCAGCGCCGACAGTAATGAAAAACTGTTTTTT. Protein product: CASSADSNEKLFF.

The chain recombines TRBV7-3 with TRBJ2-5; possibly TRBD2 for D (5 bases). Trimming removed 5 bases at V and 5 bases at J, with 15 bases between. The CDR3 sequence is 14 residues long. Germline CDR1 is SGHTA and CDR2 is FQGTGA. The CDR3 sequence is CASSPGVASETQYF. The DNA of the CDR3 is TGTGCCAGCAGCCCCGGGGTAGCGTCGGAGACCCAGTACTTC.

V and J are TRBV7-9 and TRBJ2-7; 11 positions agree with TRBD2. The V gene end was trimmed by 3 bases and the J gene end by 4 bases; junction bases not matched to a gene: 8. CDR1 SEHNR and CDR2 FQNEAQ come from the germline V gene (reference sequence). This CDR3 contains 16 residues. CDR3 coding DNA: TGTGCCAGCAGCTTCCCCCTAGCGGGGGGCTCGTACGAGCAGTACTTC. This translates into CASSFPLAGGSYEQYF.

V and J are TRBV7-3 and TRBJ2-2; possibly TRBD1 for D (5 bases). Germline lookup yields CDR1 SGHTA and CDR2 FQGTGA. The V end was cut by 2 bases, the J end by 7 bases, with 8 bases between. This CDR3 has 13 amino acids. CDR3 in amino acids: CASSLGAVGELFF. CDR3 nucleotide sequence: TGTGCCAGCAGCTTAGGGGCGGTCGGGGAGCTGTTTTTT.

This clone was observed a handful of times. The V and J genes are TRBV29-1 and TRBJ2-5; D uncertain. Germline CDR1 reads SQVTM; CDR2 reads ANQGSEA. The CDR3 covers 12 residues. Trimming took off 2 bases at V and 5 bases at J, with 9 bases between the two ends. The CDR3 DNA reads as TGCAGCGTTGAACCGTGGGCGGAGACCCAGTACTTC. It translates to CSVEPWAETQYF. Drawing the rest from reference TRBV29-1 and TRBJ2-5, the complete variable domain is SAVISQKPSRDICQRGTSLTIQCQVDSQVTMMFWYRQQPGQSLTLIATANQGSEATYESGFVIDKFPISRPNLTFSTLTVSNMSPEDSSIYLCSVEPWAETQYFGPGTRLLVL.

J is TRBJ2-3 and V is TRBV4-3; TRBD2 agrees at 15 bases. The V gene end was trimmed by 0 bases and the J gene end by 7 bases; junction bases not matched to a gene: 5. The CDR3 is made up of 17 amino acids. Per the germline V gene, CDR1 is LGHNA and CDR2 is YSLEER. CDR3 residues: CASSQDGLAGGGNTQYF. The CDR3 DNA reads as TGCGCCAGCAGCCAAGATGGACTAGCGGGGGGGGGTAATACGCAGTATTTT.

The chain's CDR3 is CASSVGLGNQPQHF. The CDR3 DNA is TGTGCCAGCAGCGTAGGTCTAGGCAATCAGCCCCAGCATTTT. This chain uses TRBV9 with TRBJ1-5, with D hard to call. The CDR3 spans 14 residues. V lost 0 bases and J 2 bases, leaving 6 bases between the germline ends. Germline CDR1 reads SGDLS; CDR2 reads YYNGEE.

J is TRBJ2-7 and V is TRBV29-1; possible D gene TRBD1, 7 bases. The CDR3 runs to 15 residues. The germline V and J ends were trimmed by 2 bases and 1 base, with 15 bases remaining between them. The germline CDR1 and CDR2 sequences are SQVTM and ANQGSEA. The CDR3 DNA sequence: TGCAGCGTTGAACAGGGGGGACGCTATTCCTACGAGCAGTACTTC. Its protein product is CSVEQGGRYSYEQYF.

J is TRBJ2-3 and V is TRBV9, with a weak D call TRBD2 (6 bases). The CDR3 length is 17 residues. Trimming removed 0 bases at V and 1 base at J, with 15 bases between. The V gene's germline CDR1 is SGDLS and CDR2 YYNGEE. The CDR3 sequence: CASSVELRELGTDTQYF. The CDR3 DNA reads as TGTGCCAGCAGCGTAGAGCTTCGGGAGTTGGGCACAGATACGCAGTATTTT.

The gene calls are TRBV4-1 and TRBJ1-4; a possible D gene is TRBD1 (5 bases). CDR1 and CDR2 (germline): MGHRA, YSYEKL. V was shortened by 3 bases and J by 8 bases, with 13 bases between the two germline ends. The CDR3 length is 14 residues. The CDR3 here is CASSQGDSWEKLFF. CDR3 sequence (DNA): TGCGCCAGCAGCCAGGGCGACAGCTGGGAAAAACTGTTTTTT.

The CDR3 bases are TGTGCCAGCAGCCAGGGGCCCTCCGAAGGGCAGTATTTT. Translating it yields CASSQGPSEGQYF. The V gene is TRBV7-3, the J gene TRBJ2-3; tentative D call: TRBD1 (6 bases). Germline CDR1 SGHTA, CDR2 FQGTGA. Trimming took off 5 bases at V and 11 bases at J, with 17 bases between the two ends. The CDR3 is 13 amino acids.

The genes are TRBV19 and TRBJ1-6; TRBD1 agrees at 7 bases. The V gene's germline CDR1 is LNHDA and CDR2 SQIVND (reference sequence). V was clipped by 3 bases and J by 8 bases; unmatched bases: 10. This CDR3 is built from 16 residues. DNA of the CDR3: TGTGCCAGTAGTATCCCCTTGGGGACAGCTTATTCACCCCTCCACTTT. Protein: CASSIPLGTAYSPLHF. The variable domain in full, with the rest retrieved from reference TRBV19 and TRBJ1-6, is DGGITQSPKYLFRKEGQNVTLSCEQNLNHDAMYWYRQDPGQGLRLIYYSQIVNDFQKGDIAEGYSVSREKKESFPLTVTSAQKNPTAFYLCASSIPLGTAYSPLHFGNGTRLTVT.

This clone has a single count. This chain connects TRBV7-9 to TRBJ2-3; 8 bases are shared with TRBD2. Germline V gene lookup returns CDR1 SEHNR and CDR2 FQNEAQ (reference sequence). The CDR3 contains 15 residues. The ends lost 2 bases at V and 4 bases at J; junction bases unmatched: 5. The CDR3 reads CASSLRRGEADTQYF. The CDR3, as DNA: TGTGCCAGCAGCTTAAGGCGGGGGGAGGCAGATACGCAGTATTTT.

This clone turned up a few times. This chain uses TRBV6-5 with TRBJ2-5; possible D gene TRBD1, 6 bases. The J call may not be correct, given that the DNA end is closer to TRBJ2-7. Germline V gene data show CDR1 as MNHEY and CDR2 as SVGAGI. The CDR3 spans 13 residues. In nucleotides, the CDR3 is TGTGCCAGCAGGAGGGACAACTCCTACGAGCAGTACTTC. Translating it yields CASRRDNSYEQYF.

The CDR3 DNA reads TGTGCCAGCAGCTTGGGGGGGCGGAATGGCTACACCTTC. Amino acids: CASSLGGRNGYTF. The rearrangement joins TRBV7-9 to TRBJ1-2, with D possibly TRBD1 on 6 matching bases. Trimming took off 3 bases at V and 6 bases at J, with 11 bases between the two ends. Germline V gives CDR1 SEHNR, CDR2 FQNEAQ (reference sequence). The CDR3 sequence is 13 residues long.

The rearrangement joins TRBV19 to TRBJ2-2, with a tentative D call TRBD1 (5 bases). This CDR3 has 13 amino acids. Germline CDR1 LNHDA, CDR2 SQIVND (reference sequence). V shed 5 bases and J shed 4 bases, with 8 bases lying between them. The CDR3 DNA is TGTGCCAGTAGTGCCAGGGCCACCGGGGAGCTGTTTTTT. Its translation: CASSARATGELFF.

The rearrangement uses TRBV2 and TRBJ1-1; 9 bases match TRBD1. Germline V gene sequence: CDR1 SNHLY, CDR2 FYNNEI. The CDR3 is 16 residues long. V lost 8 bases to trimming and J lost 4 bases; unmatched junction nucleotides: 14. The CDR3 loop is CASGYRDREFSTEAFF. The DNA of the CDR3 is TGTGCCAGCGGATACCGGGACAGGGAATTTTCCACTGAAGCTTTCTTT.

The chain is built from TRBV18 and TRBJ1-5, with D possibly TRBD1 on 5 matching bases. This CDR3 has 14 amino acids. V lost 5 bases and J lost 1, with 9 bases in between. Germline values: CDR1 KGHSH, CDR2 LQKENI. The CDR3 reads CASSAAGSNQPQHF. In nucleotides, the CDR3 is TGTGCCAGCTCAGCGGCAGGGAGCAATCAGCCCCAGCATTTT.

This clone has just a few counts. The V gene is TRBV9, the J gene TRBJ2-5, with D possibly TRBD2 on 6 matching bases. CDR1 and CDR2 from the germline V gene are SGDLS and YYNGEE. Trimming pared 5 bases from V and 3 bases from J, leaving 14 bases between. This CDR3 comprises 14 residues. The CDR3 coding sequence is TGTGCCAGCAGTCCTGGGACGGGGGAAGAGACCCAGTACTTC. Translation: CASSPGTGEETQYF.

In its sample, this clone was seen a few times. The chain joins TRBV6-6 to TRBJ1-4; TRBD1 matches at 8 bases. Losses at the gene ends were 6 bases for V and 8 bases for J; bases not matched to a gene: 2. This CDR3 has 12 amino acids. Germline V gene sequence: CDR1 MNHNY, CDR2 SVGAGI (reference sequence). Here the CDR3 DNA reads TGTGCCAGCAGGACAGGGGAGGAAAAACTGTTTTTT. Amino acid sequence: CASRTGEEKLFF.

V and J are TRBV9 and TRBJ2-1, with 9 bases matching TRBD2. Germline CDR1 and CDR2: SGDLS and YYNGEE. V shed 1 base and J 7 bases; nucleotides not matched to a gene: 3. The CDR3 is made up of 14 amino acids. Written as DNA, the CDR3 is TGTGCCAGCAGCGTAAGCGGGGGGCCTAATGAGCAGTTCTTC. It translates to CASSVSGGPNEQFF.

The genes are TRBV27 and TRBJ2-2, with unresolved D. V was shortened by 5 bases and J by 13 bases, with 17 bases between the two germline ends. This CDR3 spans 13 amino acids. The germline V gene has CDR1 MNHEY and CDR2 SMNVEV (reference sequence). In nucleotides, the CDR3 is TGTGCCAGCAGTCTCTCCTGGCTGACACGGCTGTTTTTT. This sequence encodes CASSLSWLTRLFF.